The rows below give T cell receptor beta chains drawn from one sample of a study of CXCR3-negative and CXCR3-positive naive CD8 T cells. Reprocessing the 5' RACE reads, TCRdb reports a single entry for every CDR3 protein and omits DNA. Its clone listing holds around 63,000 distinct CDR3 sequences. Sequenced sample: naive CXCR3+ CD8+ T cells from blood. The receptor set was obtained from a human donor in good health. Some clones in this sample may be carry-over from other donors' samples. Both conserved end residues are part of each CDR3. Size is omitted from some rows. Given values are once, few, many or a class for expanded clones.

J	V	size	CDR3
TRBJ1-1	TRBV4-3	.	CASSRVTGLNTEAFF
TRBJ1-1	TRBV20-1	.	CSARETGNTEAFF
TRBJ2-7	TRBV7-9	.	CASRIGSEQYF
TRBJ1-1	TRBV7-9	.	CASSPPRGGDTEAFF
TRBJ2-1	TRBV29-1	.	CSVEGQFNYNEQFF
TRBJ1-2	TRBV11-2	.	CASSLQGPRNYGYTF
TRBJ2-5	TRBV20-1	.	CSARGGDQETQYF
TRBJ2-7	TRBV20-1	.	CSARDRHTYEQYF
TRBJ1-4	TRBV18	.	CASSPTTTNEKLFF
TRBJ2-5	TRBV20-1	.	CSATVLAGEDQETQYF
TRBJ2-3	TRBV5-1	.	CASSMLPRTAGADTQYF
TRBJ2-7	TRBV12-3/TRBV12-4	.	CASSFGQGLLSYEQYF
TRBJ2-7	TRBV27	.	CASSITGAYEQYF
TRBJ2-6	TRBV7-6	.	CASSPGVSGANVLTF
TRBJ2-7	TRBV6-2/TRBV6-3	.	CASSLGGIYEQYF
TRBJ2-1	TRBV6-5	.	CASSSGGASGNEQFF
TRBJ2-2	TRBV6-4	.	CATRRGTSGPETGELFF
TRBJ2-7	TRBV10-3	.	CAISESGQGLTYEQYF
TRBJ1-1	TRBV20-1	.	CSASLPDRENTEAFF
TRBJ1-6	TRBV7-3	.	CASSSRQAGSPLHF
TRBJ1-5	TRBV7-9	.	CASSPPGFSNQPQHF
TRBJ2-3	TRBV11-2	.	CASSYGGGYTDTQYF
TRBJ1-5	TRBV20-1	.	CSATAGTGGSQPQHF
TRBJ2-1	TRBV3-1	.	CATRGTPSANNEQFF
TRBJ2-3	TRBV18	.	CASSPFRTGGTDTQYF
TRBJ2-2	TRBV29-1	.	CSATGTANTGELFF
TRBJ2-1	TRBV14	.	CASSPGGNEQFF
TRBJ2-4	TRBV28	.	CASSLGAFLAQYF
TRBJ2-3	TRBV11-3	.	CASSSAGHSTDTQYF
TRBJ2-5	TRBV7-2	.	CASSLGVTVGGETQYF
TRBJ2-3	TRBV7-9	.	CASSFPVGGDGSTDTQYF
TRBJ2-3	TRBV7-9	.	CASSLVDTDTQYF
TRBJ2-3	TRBV29-1	medium-sized	CSVDPSTDTQYF
TRBJ1-1	TRBV5-5	.	CASSLAWAANTEAFF
TRBJ2-1	TRBV7-3	.	CASSSMSGSGYNEQFF
TRBJ2-2	TRBV27	.	CASSPYASWNTGELFF
TRBJ2-3	TRBV6-5	.	CASSYSSGVPTDTQYF
TRBJ2-3	TRBV29-1	.	CSVVTSGSVADTQYF
TRBJ1-1	TRBV29-1	.	CSALPDTEAFF
TRBJ1-2	TRBV11-2	.	CASSSGGSALGYTF
TRBJ2-7	TRBV15	.	CATAAGNYEQYF
TRBJ1-1	TRBV29-1	.	CSGRTGLNTEAFF
TRBJ1-5	TRBV27	.	CASSPVGPRAGAQHF
TRBJ2-1	TRBV7-2	.	CASSPQREVLVNEQFF